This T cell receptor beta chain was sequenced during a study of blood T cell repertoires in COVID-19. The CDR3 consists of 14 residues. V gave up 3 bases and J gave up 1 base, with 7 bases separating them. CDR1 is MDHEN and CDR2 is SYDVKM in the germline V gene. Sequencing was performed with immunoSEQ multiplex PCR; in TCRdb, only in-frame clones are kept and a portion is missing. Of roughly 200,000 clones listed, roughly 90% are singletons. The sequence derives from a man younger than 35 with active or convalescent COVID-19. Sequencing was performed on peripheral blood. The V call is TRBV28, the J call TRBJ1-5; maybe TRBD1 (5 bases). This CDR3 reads CASSFRGSNQPQHF. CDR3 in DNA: TGTGCCAGCAGTTTTCGGGGGAGCAATCAGCCCCAGCATTTT.